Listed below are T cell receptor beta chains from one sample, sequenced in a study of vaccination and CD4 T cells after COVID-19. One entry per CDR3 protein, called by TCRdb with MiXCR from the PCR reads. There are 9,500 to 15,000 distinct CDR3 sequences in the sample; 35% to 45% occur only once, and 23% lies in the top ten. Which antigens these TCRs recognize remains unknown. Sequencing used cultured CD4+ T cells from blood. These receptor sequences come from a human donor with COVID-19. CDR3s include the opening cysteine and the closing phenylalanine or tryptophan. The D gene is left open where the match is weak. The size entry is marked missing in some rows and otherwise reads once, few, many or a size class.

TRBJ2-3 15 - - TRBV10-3 TGTGCCTCCACACCGGGTGCTAGCAACACAGATACGCAGTATTTT CASTPGASNTDTQYF
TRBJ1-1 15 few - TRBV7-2 TGTGCCAGCAGCTCCTATCCAGGGGTGAACACTGAAGCTTTCTTT CASSSYPGVNTEAFF
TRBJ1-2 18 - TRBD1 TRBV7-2 TGTGCCAGCAGCTTAGTTGGGGAGACAGGGGGTAGGGCGGCTGGCTACACCTTC CASSLVGETGGRAAGYTF
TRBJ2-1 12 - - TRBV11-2 TGTGCCAGCAGCTTATCAGGGACTGAGCAGTTCTTC CASSLSGTEQFF
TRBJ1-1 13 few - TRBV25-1 TGTGCCAGCAGTAAGGCACCGAACACTGAAGCTTTCTTT CASSKAPNTEAFF
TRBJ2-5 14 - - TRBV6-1 TGTGCCAGCAGTGTGAGTAGCGGACAAGAGACCCAGTACTTC CASSVSSGQETQYF
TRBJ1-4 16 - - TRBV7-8 TGTGCCAGCAGCTTAGGGTTTCGGGGGCCTAATGAAAAACTGTTTTTT CASSLGFRGPNEKLFF
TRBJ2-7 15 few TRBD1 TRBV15 TGTGCCACCAGCAGAGTACAAGGGGGCCTTTACGAGCAGTACTTC CATSRVQGGLYEQYF
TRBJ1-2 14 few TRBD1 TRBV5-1 TGCGCCAGCAGCTCCGCCGACAGGGTGGGTGGCTACACCTTC CASSSADRVGGYTF
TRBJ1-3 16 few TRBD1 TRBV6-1 TGTGCCAGCAGACTTTCGCAGGGGGATTCTGGAAACACCATATATTTT CASRLSQGDSGNTIYF
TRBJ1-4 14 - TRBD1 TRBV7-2 TGTGCCAGCAGCGAAACAGGGGTCAGGGAAAAACTGTTTTTT CASSETGVREKLFF
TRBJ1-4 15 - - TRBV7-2 TGTGCCAGCGCCCTGGGGGGTACAACTAATGAAAAACTGTTTTTT CASALGGTTNEKLFF
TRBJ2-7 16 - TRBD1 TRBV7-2 TGTGCCAGCAGCTTAGTTCTGGGACAGGGAAGCTACGAGCAGTACTTC CASSLVLGQGSYEQYF
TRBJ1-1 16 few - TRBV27 TGTGCCAGCAGTTTATTCAGCGGGGGCCGACACACTGAAGCTTTCTTT CASSLFSGGRHTEAFF
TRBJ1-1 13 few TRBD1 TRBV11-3 TGTGCCAGCAGCATCCAGGGGGCCGGTGAAGCTTTCTTT CASSIQGAGEAFF
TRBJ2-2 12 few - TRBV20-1 TGCAGTGGGCCCACTCCAGCCGGGGAGCTGTTTTTT CSGPTPAGELFF
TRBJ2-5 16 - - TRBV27 TGTGCCAGCAGTCAAACGTACAGGGCGGGCCATGAGACCCAGTACTTC CASSQTYRAGHETQYF
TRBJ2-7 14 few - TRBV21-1 TGTGCCAGCAGCAAACGGGGAGCATCCTACGAGCAGTACTTC CASSKRGASYEQYF
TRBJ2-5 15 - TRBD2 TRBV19 TGTGCCAGTAGTATACTAGGCGGGGGGAAAGAGACCCAGTACTTC CASSILGGGKETQYF
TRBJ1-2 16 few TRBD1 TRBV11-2 TGTGCCAGCAGCCATACGGGACAGGCGATTCATTATGGCTACACCTTC CASSHTGQAIHYGYTF
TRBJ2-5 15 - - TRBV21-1 TGTGCCAGCAGGCAGGACAGCCGGTACCAAGAGACCCAGTACTTC CASRQDSRYQETQYF
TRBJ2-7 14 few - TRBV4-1 TGCGCCAGCAGCTACCGGACAGAATCTACCGAGCAGTACTTC CASSYRTESTEQYF
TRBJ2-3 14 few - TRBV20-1 TGCAGTGCTAGAGATCGGGCCGTGGGGCGAACGCAGTATTTT CSARDRAVGRTQYF
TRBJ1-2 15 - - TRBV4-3 TGCGCCAGCAGCCCACAGGGAACCGTGGCATATGGCTACACCTTC CASSPQGTVAYGYTF
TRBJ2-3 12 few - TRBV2 TGTGCCAGCAGGCTAGCAAAAGATACGCAGTATTTT CASRLAKDTQYF
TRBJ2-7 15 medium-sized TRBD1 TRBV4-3 TGCGCCAGCAGCCAAGAAGGGACAGGGGGCGGGGAGCAGTACTTC CASSQEGTGGGEQYF
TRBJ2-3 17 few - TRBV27 TGTGCCAGCAGTTTACTGGAAACTTTTCGACACACAGATACGCAGTATTTT CASSLLETFRHTDTQYF
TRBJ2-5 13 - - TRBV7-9 TGTGCCAGCAGCTTAGAGAAAGGCGGGACCCAGTACTTC CASSLEKGGTQYF
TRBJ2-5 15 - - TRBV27 TGTGCCAGCAGTTTCCAGGGAAGTCGGCAAGAGACCCAGTACTTC CASSFQGSRQETQYF
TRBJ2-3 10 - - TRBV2 TGTGCCAGCAGTGAGGGAGGGCAGTATTTT CASSEGGQYF
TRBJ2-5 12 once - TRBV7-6 TGTGCCAGCAGCTTAGCTTCGGAGACCCAGTACTTC CASSLASETQYF
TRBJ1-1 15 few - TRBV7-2 TGTGCCAGCAGCTTAGAACGGGGGCTAGACACTGAAGCTTTCTTT CASSLERGLDTEAFF
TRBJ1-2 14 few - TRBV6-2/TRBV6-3 TGTGCCAGCATCAACGGGAGGGGCTCCTATGGCTACACCTTC CASINGRGSYGYTF
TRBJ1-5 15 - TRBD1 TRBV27 TGTGCCAGCAGTTCCGGGACAGATAGCAATCAGCCCCAGCATTTT CASSSGTDSNQPQHF
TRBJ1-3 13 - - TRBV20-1 TGCAGTGCTAGGTGGGTCTCTGGAAACACCATATATTTT CSARWVSGNTIYF
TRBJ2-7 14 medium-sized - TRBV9 TGTGCCAGCAGCGTAGCTTACGGAAACTACGAGCAGTACTTC CASSVAYGNYEQYF
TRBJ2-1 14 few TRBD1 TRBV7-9 TGTGCCAGCCAGGGACAGGGGATTATAGATGAGCAGTTCTTC CASQGQGIIDEQFF
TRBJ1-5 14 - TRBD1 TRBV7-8 TGTGCCAGCAGCCCGGGGACAGGGGTTCAGCCCCAGCATTTT CASSPGTGVQPQHF
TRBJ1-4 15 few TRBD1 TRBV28 TGTGCCAGCAGCGCTACCGGGACAGGGCTCCAAAAACTGTTTTTT CASSATGTGLQKLFF
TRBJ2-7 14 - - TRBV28 TGTGCCAGCAGTGTTCAGGGTGGGACCTACGAGCAGTACTTC CASSVQGGTYEQYF
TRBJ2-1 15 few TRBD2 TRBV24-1 TGTGCCACCAGTGACCGTAGCGGGGGAGACAATGAGCAGTTCTTC CATSDRSGGDNEQFF
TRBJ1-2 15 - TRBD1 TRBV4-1 TGCGCCAGCAGCCAAGCGGGACAGGGAGGCTATGGCTACACCTTC CASSQAGQGGYGYTF